The T cell receptor beta chain described here comes from a study of early T cells in non-severe SARS-CoV-2 infection. Germline assignment: CDR1 SNHLY and CDR2 FYNNEI. The CDR3 loop spans 13 amino acids. V was trimmed by 6 bases and J by 0 bases, leaving 8 bases between them. This clonotype was counted between two and nine times. TCRdb redid the calling of the 5' RACE reads with MiXCR, one entry per CDR3 protein. The top ten clones hold approximately 1.7% of a sample with about 68,000 distinct CDR3 sequences, 12% of them seen once. The chain uses TRBV2 and TRBJ1-1; a possible D gene is TRBD1 (6 bases). The sample comprised whole blood. This receptor was taken from an adult who was a healthcare worker with PCR-confirmed SARS-CoV-2 infection or an uninfected control (not recorded which). Here the CDR3 DNA reads TGTGCCAGCAGCAGGGGTATGAACACTGAAGCTTTCTTT. Amino acid sequence: CASSRGMNTEAFF.